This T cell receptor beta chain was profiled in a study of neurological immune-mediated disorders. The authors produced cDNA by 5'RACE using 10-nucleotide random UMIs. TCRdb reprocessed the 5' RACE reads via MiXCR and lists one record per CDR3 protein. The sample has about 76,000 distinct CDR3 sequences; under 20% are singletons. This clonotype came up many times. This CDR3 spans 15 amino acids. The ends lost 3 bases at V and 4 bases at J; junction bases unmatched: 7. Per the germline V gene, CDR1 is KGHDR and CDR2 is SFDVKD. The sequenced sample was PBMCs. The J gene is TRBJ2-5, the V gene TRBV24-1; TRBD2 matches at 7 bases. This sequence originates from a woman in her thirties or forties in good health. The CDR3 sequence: CATSDGGRVRETQYF. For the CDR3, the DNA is TGTGCCACCAGTGATGGGGGGAGGGTAAGAGAGACCCAGTACTTC.